This T cell receptor (beta chain) was sequenced in a study of Tregs in tolerant kidney transplant recipients. On the study more broadly: Recipient Tregs were cultured more than 15 days with activated donor B cells and IL-2.

This clone was counted only a few times. Its target is unknown. V was clipped by 4 bases and J by 0 bases, with 13 bases between them. Germline-derived CDR1 and CDR2 are SGHRS and YFSETQ. The CDR3 has 16 amino acids. Assay used: immunoSEQ multiplex PCR; TCRdb lists only in-frame clones, some missing. The sample has roughly 2,700 clones; 41% are singletons. Sequences were obtained from Tregs from blood grown in culture. The receptor was isolated from a human donor in good health. The rearrangement links TRBV5-1 to TRBJ1-4; D perhaps matches TRBD1 (5 bases). The CDR3 DNA follows: TGCGCCAGCAGCCTCGGGACTTCTGCAACTAATGAAAAACTGTTTTTT. Residues: CASSLGTSATNEKLFF.